The present TCR beta chain was sequenced within a study of shared clonotypes between healthy human individuals. About this clone itself: Its antigen is not identified.

Each donor was a Caucasian adult residing in Nashville, Tennessee. Study-level results: It was anticipated that sequencing depth would influence how many clonotypes donors shared.

What was sequenced on ten immunoSEQ deep assay plates was unsorted PBMC DNA. TCRdb's copy holds only in-frame clones and misses some; the assay was immunoSEQ multiplex PCR. The table includes about 490,000 clones, 76% detected once. CDR1 is MDHEN and CDR2 is SYDVKM in the germline V gene. The CDR3 runs to 14 residues. Deletions cut 7 bases from V and 7 bases from J, with 17 bases between. Sequencing used PBMCs. V gene TRBV28 combines with J gene TRBJ1-5; a weak D match, TRBD1 (6 bases). The TCR sequence derives from a woman in her thirties or forties in good health. Some clones in this sample may be carry-over from other donors' samples. CDR3 in amino acids: CASTLRGAGQPQHF. The CDR3 DNA is TGTGCCAGCACGCTAAGGGGGGCGGGGCAGCCCCAGCATTTT. The full variable domain, rest sourced from reference TRBV28 and TRBJ1-5, is DVKVTQSSRYLVKRTGEKVFLECVQDMDHENMFWYRQDPGLGLRLIYFSYDVKMKEKGDIPEGYSVSREKKERFSLILESASTNQTSMYLCASTLRGAGQPQHFGDGTRLSIL.